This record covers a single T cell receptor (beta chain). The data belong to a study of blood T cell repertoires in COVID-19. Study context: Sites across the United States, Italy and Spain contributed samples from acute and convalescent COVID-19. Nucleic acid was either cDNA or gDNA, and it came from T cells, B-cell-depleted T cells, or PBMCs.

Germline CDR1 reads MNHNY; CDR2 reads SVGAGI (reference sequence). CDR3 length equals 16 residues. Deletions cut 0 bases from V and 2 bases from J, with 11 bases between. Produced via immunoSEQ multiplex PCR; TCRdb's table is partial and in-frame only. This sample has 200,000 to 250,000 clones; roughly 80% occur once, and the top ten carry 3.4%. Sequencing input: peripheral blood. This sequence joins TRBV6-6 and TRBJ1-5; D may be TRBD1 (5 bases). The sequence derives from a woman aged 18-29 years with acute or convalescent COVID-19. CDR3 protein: CASSYSGGEGNQPQHF. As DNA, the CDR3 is TGTGCCAGCAGTTACTCGGGGGGGGAAGGCAATCAGCCCCAGCATTTT.